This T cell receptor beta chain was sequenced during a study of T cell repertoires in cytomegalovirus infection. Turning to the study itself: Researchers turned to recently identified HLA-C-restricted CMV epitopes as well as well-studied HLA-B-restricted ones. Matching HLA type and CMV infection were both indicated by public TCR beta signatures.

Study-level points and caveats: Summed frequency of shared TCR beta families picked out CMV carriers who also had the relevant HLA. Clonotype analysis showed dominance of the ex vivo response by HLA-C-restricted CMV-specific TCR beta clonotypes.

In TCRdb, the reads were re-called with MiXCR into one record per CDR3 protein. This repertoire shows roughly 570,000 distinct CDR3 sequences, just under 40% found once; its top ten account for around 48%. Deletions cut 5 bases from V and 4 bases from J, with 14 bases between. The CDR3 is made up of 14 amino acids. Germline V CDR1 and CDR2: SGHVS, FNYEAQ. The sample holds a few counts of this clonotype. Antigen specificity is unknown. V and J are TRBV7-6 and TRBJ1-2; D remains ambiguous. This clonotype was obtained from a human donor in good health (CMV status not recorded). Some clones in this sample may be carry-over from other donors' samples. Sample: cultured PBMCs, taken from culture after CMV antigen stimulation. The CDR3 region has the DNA TGTGCCAGCAGCCTAAGGTCAGAGTCCTATGGCTACACCTTC. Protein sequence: CASSLRSESYGYTF.